This TCR beta chain was observed in a study of cytomegalovirus exposure and HLA in healthy donors. Overall study findings and caveats: Within the approximately 120 validation repertoires, first-cohort TCR clusters tended to co-occur, according to a later analysis. The study flagged approximately 180 TCR beta chains as cytomegalovirus-associated. TCR sequences were mostly rare, though some public TCRs occurred in many donors.

The donors were members of the validation cohort comprising over a hundred subjects, separate from the roughly 700-subject first cohort. Germline lookup yields CDR1 KGHSH and CDR2 LQKENI. The V gene lost 0 bases and the J gene lost 0 bases, with 6 bases spanning the gap. This CDR3 has 15 residues. The protocol was immunoSEQ multiplex PCR, while the TCRdb copy is restricted to in-frame clones and leaves out a portion. The sample has some 320,000 clones, approximately 86% seen once. With respect to this clone: Its antigen is unknown.

The source material was PBMCs. The chain recombines TRBV18 with TRBJ1-3, with D unresolved. The TCR sequence derives from a woman aged 25 to 39 in good health and CMV-seropositive. The CDR3 DNA is TGTGCCAGCTCACCACCATTAGTCTCTGGAAACACCATATATTTT. This gives the protein CASSPPLVSGNTIYF.